This TCR beta chain was sequenced during a study of T-cell reconstitution after alpha-beta-depleted transplantation in children. CDR3 length: 14 amino acids. Germline trimming cut 3 bases from V and 4 bases from J; bases unmatched to any gene: 4. From germline, CDR1 is MGHDK and CDR2 SYGVNS. The library targeted TCRbeta and was prepared with unique molecular identifiers. One entry per CDR3 protein, called by TCRdb with MiXCR from the PCR reads. The sample has fewer than 550,000 distinct CDR3 sequences, approximately 11% seen once; the top ten hold roughly 6%. The specimen was PBMCs from the stem cell graft donor, collected from the stem cell graft. The chain carries TRBV25-1 and TRBJ2-7, with TRBD1 identical over 9 bases. The source of this sequence is a human donor who donated a stem cell graft to a child with acute myeloid leukemia. The DNA for the CDR3 is TGTGCCAGCAGTGAGGGACAGGGTTCATACGAGCAGTACTTC. Protein sequence: CASSEGQGSYEQYF.